These 20 T cell receptor beta chains originate from one sample sequenced in a study of blood T cells in healthy people across ages. For the second PCR, which ran for roughly 6 to 12 cycles, a sample-barcoded 5' primer and a J-beta primer mix were used. TCRdb fed the 5' RACE reads into MiXCR, producing one record per CDR3 protein. Of 2 million or so distinct CDR3 sequences in the sample, approximately 50% were seen once. Sequencing was performed on blood. These receptors originate from a woman aged 35 to 49 in good health.

This clonotype showed up just a few times. The chain combines TRBV28 with TRBJ1-2; TRBD1 matches at 10 bases. V gave up 5 bases and J gave up 4 bases; unmatched junction bases: 10. Germline V gene sequence: CDR1 MDHEN, CDR2 SYDVKM. This CDR3 comprises 16 residues. The CDR3 DNA sequence: TGTGCCAGCAGTCCAATCGACTGGGACAGGGGCTATGGCTACACCTTC. Protein sequence: CASSPIDWDRGYGYTF.

This clonotype has only a few counts. CDR3 sequence (DNA): TGCGCCAGCGCCCCCACAGCCCTCCGCCAAGAGACCCAGTACTTC. Amino acid sequence: CASAPTALRQETQYF. The chain is built from TRBV5-1 and TRBJ2-5, with D uncertain. The CDR3 length is 15 residues. Trimming shortened V by 7 bases and J by 1 base, and 17 bases separated the two germline ends. The germline V gene has CDR1 SGHRS and CDR2 YFSETQ.

The chain employs TRBV9 and TRBJ1-2; possible D gene TRBD1, 5 bases. V lost 6 bases and J lost 6, with 18 bases in between. The CDR3 totals 14 residues. Germline V gene lookup returns CDR1 SGDLS and CDR2 YYNGEE. CDR3 DNA sequence: TGTGCCAGCACTCTAATGGGGGAAACTAATGGCTACACCTTC. Its protein is CASTLMGETNGYTF.

The V call is TRBV24-1, the J call TRBJ2-3, with TRBD2 matching over 8 bases. J gave up 1 base and V 7 bases, and 9 bases lay outside the gene matches. This CDR3 has 16 residues. The germline V gene encodes CDR1 KGHDR and CDR2 SFDVKD. The CDR3: CATRDKAGVGTDTQYF. The CDR3 DNA is TGTGCCACCAGAGACAAAGCGGGGGTGGGCACAGATACGCAGTATTTT.

This clonotype has just a few counts. Mismatch with germline at one junction end may stem from a read error. V and J are TRBV27 and TRBJ2-7; D is unclear. Germline values: CDR1 MNHEY, CDR2 SMNVEV (reference sequence). This CDR3 region has 14 residues. CDR3 bases: TGTGCCGGCAGTTTCCACGGGTTACCCTACGAGCAGTACTTC. It specifies CAGSFHGLPYEQYF.

This clonotype was observed a handful of times. For the CDR3, the DNA is TGTGCCAGCTGGGACAGGGGGCCCTACTACGAGCAGTACTTC. This gives the protein CASWDRGPYYEQYF. The rearrangement links TRBV27 to TRBJ2-7, with 12 positions matching TRBD1. CDR1 is MNHEY, CDR2 SMNVEV, per germline (reference sequence). Trimming removed 8 bases from V and 3 bases from J; junction bases left unmatched: 5. The CDR3 totals 14 residues.

This chain links TRBV6-2 or TRBV6-3 with TRBJ2-3; 9 positions match TRBD2. J was trimmed by 5 bases and V by 0 bases; bases with no gene match: 6. The CDR3 is 16 amino acids. Per germline, CDR1 MNHEY and CDR2 SVGEGT. CDR3 DNA: TGTGCCAGCAGTTACTCTCGCGGGGGGGATAAAGATACGCAGTATTTT. It codes for CASSYSRGGDKDTQYF.

The chain carries TRBV28 and TRBJ2-4, with D perhaps matching TRBD2 (6 bases). Trimming left V 3 bases short and J 0 bases short, with 12 bases between. The CDR3 extends over 16 amino acids. The germline V gene encodes CDR1 MDHEN and CDR2 SYDVKM. Written as DNA, the CDR3 is TGTGCCAGCAGTTTCCCTGGGACTCTAGCCAAAAACATTCAGTACTTC. Its translation is CASSFPGTLAKNIQYF.

V gene TRBV7-3 combines with J gene TRBJ2-1; D may be TRBD1 (6 bases). V dropped 2 bases and J dropped 6 bases, with 11 bases sitting between them. CDR3 length: 14 amino acids. Germline CDR1 reads SGHTA; CDR2 reads FQGTGA. CDR3 DNA: TGTGCCAGCAGCTTAGGACAGAGCCTCAATGAGCAGTTCTTC. Translation gives CASSLGQSLNEQFF.

This clonotype was observed a few times. This sequence joins TRBV12-3 or TRBV12-4 and TRBJ2-5; D call uncertain. The J call may be incorrect, as the DNA end agrees better with TRBJ2-7. CDR3 length: 12 amino acids. The DNA for the CDR3 is TGTGCCAGCAGTTTGCCGGATGGCGAGCAGTACTTC. The encoded protein is CASSLPDGEQYF.

A word on this clonotype: An end of the junction does not agree with germline; a read error may underlie this. This chain connects TRBV9 to TRBJ2-3; 8 nucleotides align to TRBD2. The CDR3 is 15 amino acids. The germline V gene encodes CDR1 SGDLS and CDR2 YYNGEE. This CDR3 reads CASSSGGRGTDTRYF. The CDR3 bases are TGTGCCAGCAGCTCGGGGGGGCGGGGCACAGATACGCGGTATTTT.

The sample holds one count of this clonotype. This chain connects TRBV6-1 to TRBJ1-5; 10 bases fit TRBD1. Germline values: CDR1 MNHNS, CDR2 SASEGT. This CDR3 is 15 amino acids long. After removal of 6 bases from V and 6 bases from J, the junction contained 8 bases not matched to a gene. CDR3 sequence: CASSGTGVGGQPQHF. The CDR3 coding sequence is TGTGCCAGCAGCGGGACAGGGGTCGGGGGTCAGCCCCAGCATTTT.

This clonotype has a handful of counts. The chain recombines TRBV4-3 with TRBJ2-1; D remains unclear. CDR1 and CDR2 from the germline V gene are LGHNA and YSLEER. The V end lost 0 bases, the J end lost 8 bases, and 14 bases lay between the germline ends. CDR3 size: 15 residues. CDR3 coding DNA: TGCGCCAGCAGCCAAGAACCCTATCGGATGGATGAGCAGTTCTTC. This gives the protein CASSQEPYRMDEQFF.

The chain employs TRBV29-1 and TRBJ2-7, with 9 positions matching TRBD1. V lost 3 bases, J lost 5 bases, and 5 bases stayed unmatched. CDR3 size: 13 residues. Germline CDR1 reads SQVTM; CDR2 reads ANQGSEA. CDR3 residues: CSVEPQGANEQYF. The CDR3 coding sequence is TGCAGCGTTGAGCCACAGGGGGCCAACGAGCAGTACTTC.

The chain has TRBV27 and TRBJ1-5, with a tentative D call TRBD1 (6 bases). The length of the CDR3 is 14 residues. V was clipped by 6 bases and J by 0 bases, with 9 bases between them. Germline CDR1 reads MNHEY; CDR2 reads SMNVEV (reference sequence). In nucleotides, the CDR3 is TGTGCCAGCAGGGAACAGGGTAGCAATCAGCCCCAGCATTTT. This sequence encodes CASREQGSNQPQHF.

The chain has TRBV5-1 and TRBJ1-1, with a weak D call TRBD1 (5 bases). V lost 0 bases and J lost 10, with 13 bases in between. CDR3 length: 13 amino acids. The germline V gene has CDR1 SGHRS and CDR2 YFSETQ. Here the CDR3 DNA reads TGCGCCAGCAGCTTGGACTGGTCCACAGGAGCTTTCTTT. Translating it yields CASSLDWSTGAFF.

V gene TRBV29-1 combines with J gene TRBJ1-1, with a tentative D call TRBD1 (5 bases). CDR3 size: 13 residues. Per germline, CDR1 SQVTM and CDR2 ANQGSEA. The V end was cut by 5 bases, the J end by 4 bases, with 14 bases between. DNA for the CDR3: TGCAGCGTTCGGGACTTGGTGAGCACTGAAGCTTTCTTT. This encodes CSVRDLVSTEAFF. The full variable domain, with the rest looked up from reference TRBV29-1 and TRBJ1-1, is SAVISQKPSRDICQRGTSLTIQCQVDSQVTMMFWYRQQPGQSLTLIATANQGSEATYESGFVIDKFPISRPNLTFSTLTVSNMSPEDSSIYLCSVRDLVSTEAFFGQGTRLTVV.

V and J are TRBV4-3 and TRBJ1-4; 7 nucleotides align to TRBD1. The CDR3 spans 15 residues. Germline V gene sequence: CDR1 LGHNA, CDR2 YSLEER. The ends lost 5 bases at V and 7 bases at J; junction bases unmatched: 10. This CDR3 is CASSDRQGSSEKLFF. CDR3 sequence (DNA): TGCGCCAGCAGCGACCGACAGGGTTCGAGTGAAAAACTGTTTTTT.

The chain recombines TRBV7-2 with TRBJ1-6, with 8 bases matching TRBD1. Germline values: CDR1 SGHTA, CDR2 FQGNSA. Trimming took 2 bases from V and 12 from J; bases not matched to a gene: 9. This CDR3 has 15 amino acids. This CDR3 reads CASSLTGTGTIPLHF. The CDR3 coding sequence is TGTGCCAGCAGCTTAACCGGGACAGGAACCATACCCCTCCACTTT.

A remark on this clonotype: A much bigger clone sits one base away, suggesting this may be a read error. This chain connects TRBV6-6 to TRBJ1-2; D gene unclear. CDR3 size: 13 residues. CDR1 is MNHNY and CDR2 is SVGAGI in the germline V gene (reference sequence). Trimming stripped 4 bases from V and 6 bases from J, with 12 bases between. In DNA, the CDR3 is TGTGCCAGCAGTTTACACCCGAACCATGGCTACACCTTC. Its translation: CASSLHPNHGYTF.